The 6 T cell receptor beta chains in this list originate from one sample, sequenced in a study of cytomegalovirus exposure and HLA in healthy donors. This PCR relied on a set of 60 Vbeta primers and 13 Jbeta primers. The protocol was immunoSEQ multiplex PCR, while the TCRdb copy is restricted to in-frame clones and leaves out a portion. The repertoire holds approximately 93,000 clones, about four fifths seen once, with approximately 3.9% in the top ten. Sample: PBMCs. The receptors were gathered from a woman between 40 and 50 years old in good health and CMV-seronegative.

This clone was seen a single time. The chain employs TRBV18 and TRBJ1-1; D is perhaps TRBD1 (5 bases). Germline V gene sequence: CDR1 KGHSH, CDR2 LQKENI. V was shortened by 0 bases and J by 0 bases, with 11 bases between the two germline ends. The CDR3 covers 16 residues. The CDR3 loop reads CASSPPNRPMNTEAFF. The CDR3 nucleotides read TGTGCCAGCTCACCACCTAACAGGCCGATGAACACTGAAGCTTTCTTT. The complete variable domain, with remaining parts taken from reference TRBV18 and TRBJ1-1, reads NAGVMQNPRHLVRRRGQEARLRCSPMKGHSHVYWYRQLPEEGLKFMVYLQKENIIDESGMPKERFSAEFPKEGPSILRIQQVVRGDSAAYFCASSPPNRPMNTEAFFGQGTRLTVV.

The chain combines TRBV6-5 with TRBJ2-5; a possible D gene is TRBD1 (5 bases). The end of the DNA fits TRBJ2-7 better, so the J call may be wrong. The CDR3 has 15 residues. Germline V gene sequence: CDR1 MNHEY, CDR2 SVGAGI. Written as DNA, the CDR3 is TGTGCCAGCAGTTGGGTTCAGGGAAGCTCCTACGAGCAGTACTTC. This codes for CASSWVQGSSYEQYF.

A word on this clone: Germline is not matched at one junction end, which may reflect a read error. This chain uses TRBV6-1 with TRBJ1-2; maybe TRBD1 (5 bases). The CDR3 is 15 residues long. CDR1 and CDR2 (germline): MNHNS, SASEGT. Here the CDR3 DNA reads TGTGCCAGCTCAAAGGGGACTTCGACCCAATATGGCTACCCCTTC. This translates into CASSKGTSTQYGYPF.

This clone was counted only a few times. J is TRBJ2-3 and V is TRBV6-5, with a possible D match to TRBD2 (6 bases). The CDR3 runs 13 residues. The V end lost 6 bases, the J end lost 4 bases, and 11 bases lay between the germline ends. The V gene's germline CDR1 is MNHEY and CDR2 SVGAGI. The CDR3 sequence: CASRPPGADTQYF. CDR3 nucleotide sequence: TGTGCCAGCAGACCACCGGGAGCAGATACGCAGTATTTT.

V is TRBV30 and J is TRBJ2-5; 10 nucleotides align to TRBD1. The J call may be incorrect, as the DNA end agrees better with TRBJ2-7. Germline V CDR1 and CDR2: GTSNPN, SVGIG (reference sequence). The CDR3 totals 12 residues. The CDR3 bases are TGTGCCGCGGGACAGGGGTTGTACGAGCAGTACTTC. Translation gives CAAGQGLYEQYF.

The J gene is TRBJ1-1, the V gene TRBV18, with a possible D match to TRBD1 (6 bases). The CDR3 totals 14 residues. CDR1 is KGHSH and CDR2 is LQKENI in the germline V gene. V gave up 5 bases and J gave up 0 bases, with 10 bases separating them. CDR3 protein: CASSSDSMNTEAFF. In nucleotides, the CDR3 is TGTGCCAGCTCATCGGACAGCATGAACACTGAAGCTTTCTTT.